This T cell receptor beta chain was identified during a study of cytomegalovirus exposure and HLA in healthy donors. Overall study findings and caveats: What TCR beta sequences reportedly achieved was accurate prediction of HLA-A and HLA-B alleles in most subjects. Overall, approximately 150 TCR beta chains were annotated as cytomegalovirus-associated.

On this clone itself: Its antigen is not known.

Per germline, CDR1 SGHRS and CDR2 YFSETQ. V was clipped by 4 bases and J by 3 bases, with 15 bases between them. The CDR3 length is 15 residues. PCR amplification relied on 60 Vbeta primers (plus 13 Jbeta primers). Per the study methods: The count from a later analysis was tens of millions of unique TCR beta chains, about 10 million of them shared. Clones were sequenced by immunoSEQ multiplex PCR, and TCRdb holds only the in-frame ones, with some missing. D and trimming were read from the DNA, whereas the V and J calls and clone size are those reported in that table. The sample has about 98,000 clones, around three quarters seen once; the top ten hold approximately 15%.

This sequence joins TRBV5-1 and TRBJ2-3, with D maybe TRBD2 (6 bases). The sequenced material came from PBMCs. This sequence originates from a man aged 55-75 years in good health and CMV-seropositive. The CDR3 loop is CASSRGAGITDTQYF. In nucleotides, the CDR3 is TGCGCCAGCAGCCGAGGCGCGGGGATAACAGATACGCAGTATTTT.